These T cell receptor beta chains were read from a single sample in a study of PD-1 blockade in classical Hodgkin lymphoma. Clones were read by immunoSEQ multiplex PCR, and TCRdb kept only the in-frame ones, dropping some. This table has 120,000 to 150,000 clones, around four fifths appearing once. The specimen comprised peripheral blood mononuclear cells (PBMCs), sampled before the second cycle of nivolumab. All receptors come from a human donor with classical Hodgkin lymphoma. Both conserved end residues are part of each CDR3. D genes are given only for firm matches. A clone size is listed for some rows: how often the clone was seen (once, few, many), or a class if it is expanded.

CASSLGVSDTQYF | TGTGCCAGCAGCTTAGGGGTTTCAGATACGCAGTATTTT | TRBJ2-3 | NA | NA | TRBV13
CAGGRDQETQYF | TGTGCGGGAGGACGGGACCAAGAGACCCAGTACTTC | TRBJ2-5 | NA | NA | TRBV6-1
CASKGEWDTEAFF | TGTGCCAGCAAAGGGGAATGGGACACTGAAGCTTTCTTT | TRBJ1-1 | NA | NA | TRBV2
CASISGGASYNEQFF | TGTGCCAGCATTTCAGGGGGCGCGTCCTACAATGAGCAGTTCTTC | TRBJ2-1 | NA | TRBD1 | TRBV6-6
CASGPSSAKNIQYF | TGTGCTAGTGGTCCATCTTCAGCCAAAAACATTCAGTACTTC | TRBJ2-4 | once | NA | TRBV12-5
CASSMEGNQPQHF | TGTGCCAGTAGTATGGAGGGCAATCAGCCCCAGCATTTT | TRBJ1-5 | few | NA | TRBV19
CASSLSDSSVATEQYF | TGTGCCAGCAGTCTTTCGGACAGCTCAGTGGCTACCGAGCAGTACTTC | TRBJ2-7 | once | NA | TRBV27
CASSSDRASTGELFF | TGTGCCAGCAGCTCAGACAGGGCGAGCACCGGGGAGCTGTTTTTT | TRBJ2-2 | NA | TRBD1 | TRBV7-9
CASSPDLVGHTEAFF | TGCGCCAGCAGCCCGGACTTAGTAGGGCACACTGAAGCTTTCTTT | TRBJ1-1 | NA | NA | TRBV5-1
CASSLELGGQETQYF | TGTGCCAGCAGCTTGGAACTGGGCGGTCAAGAGACCCAGTACTTC | TRBJ2-5 | NA | NA | TRBV5-4
CSVQTRVEAFF | TGCAGCGTACAAACCCGGGTTGAAGCTTTCTTT | TRBJ1-1 | NA | NA | TRBV29-1
CASSQEETGEQYF | TGCGCCAGCAGCCAAGAGGAGACAGGGGAGCAGTACTTC | TRBJ2-7 | few | TRBD1 | TRBV4-1
CASSRVSSDRVAFF | TGTGCCAGCAGCCGTGTCTCATCTGACAGGGTGGCGTTCTTC | TRBJ2-1 | few | TRBD1 | TRBV7-9